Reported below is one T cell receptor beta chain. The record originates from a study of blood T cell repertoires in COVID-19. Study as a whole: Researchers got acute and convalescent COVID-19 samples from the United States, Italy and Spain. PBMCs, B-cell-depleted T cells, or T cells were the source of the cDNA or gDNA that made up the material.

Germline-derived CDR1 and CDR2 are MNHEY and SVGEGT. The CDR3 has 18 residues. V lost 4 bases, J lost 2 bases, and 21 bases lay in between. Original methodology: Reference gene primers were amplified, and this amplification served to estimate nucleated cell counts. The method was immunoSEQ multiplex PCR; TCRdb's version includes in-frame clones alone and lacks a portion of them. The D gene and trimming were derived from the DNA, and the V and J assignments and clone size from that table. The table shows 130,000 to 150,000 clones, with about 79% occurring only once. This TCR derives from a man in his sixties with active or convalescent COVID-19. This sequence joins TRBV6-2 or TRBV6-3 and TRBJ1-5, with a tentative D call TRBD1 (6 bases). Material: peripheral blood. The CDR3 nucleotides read TGTGCCAGCAGTTCAGCCGGGGGGGGGCTTTTAGGCAATCAGCCCCAGCATTTT. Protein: CASSSAGGGLLGNQPQHF.